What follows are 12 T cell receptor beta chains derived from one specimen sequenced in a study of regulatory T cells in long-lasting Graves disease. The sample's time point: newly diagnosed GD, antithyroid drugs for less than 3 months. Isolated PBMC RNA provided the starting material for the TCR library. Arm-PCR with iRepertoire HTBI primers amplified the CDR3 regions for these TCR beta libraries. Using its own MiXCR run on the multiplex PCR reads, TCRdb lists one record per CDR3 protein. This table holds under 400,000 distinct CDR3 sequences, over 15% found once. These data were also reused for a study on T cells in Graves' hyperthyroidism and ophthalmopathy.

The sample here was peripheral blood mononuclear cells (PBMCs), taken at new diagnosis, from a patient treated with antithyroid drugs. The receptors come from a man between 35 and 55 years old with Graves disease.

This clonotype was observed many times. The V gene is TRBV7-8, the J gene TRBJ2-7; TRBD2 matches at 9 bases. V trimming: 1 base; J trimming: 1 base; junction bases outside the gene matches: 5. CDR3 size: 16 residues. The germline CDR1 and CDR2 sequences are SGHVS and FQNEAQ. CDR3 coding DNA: TGTGCCAGCAGCTTAGGTCACGCGGGGGGGTCCTACGAGCAGTACTTC. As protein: CASSLGHAGGSYEQYF.

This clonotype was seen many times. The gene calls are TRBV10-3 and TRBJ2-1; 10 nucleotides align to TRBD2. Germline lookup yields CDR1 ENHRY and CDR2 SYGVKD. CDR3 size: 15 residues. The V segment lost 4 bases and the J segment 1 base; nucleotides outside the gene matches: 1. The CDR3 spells CAISGTSGSYNEQFF. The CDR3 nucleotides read TGTGCCATCAGTGGGACTAGCGGTTCCTACAATGAGCAGTTCTTC.

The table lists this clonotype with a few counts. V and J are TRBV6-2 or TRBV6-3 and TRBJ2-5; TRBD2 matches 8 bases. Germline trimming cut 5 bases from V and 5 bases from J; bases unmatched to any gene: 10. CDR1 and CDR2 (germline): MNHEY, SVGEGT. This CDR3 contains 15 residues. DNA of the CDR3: TGTGCCAGCAGTAGTTCGGGAGGGGCTCAGGAGACCCAGTACTTC. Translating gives CASSSSGGAQETQYF.

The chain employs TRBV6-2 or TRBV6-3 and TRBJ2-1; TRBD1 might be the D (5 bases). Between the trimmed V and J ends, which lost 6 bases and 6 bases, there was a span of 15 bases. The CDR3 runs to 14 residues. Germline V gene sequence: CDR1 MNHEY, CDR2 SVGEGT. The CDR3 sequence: CASSPGVRANEQFF. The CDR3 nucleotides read TGTGCCAGCAGCCCGGGTGTCAGGGCCAATGAGCAGTTCTTC.

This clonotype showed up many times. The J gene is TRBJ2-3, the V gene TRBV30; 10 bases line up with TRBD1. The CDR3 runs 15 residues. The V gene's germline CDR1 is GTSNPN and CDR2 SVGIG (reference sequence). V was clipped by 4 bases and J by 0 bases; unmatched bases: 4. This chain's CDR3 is CAWMRTGGSTDTQYF. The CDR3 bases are TGTGCCTGGATGCGGACAGGGGGGAGCACAGATACGCAGTATTTT.

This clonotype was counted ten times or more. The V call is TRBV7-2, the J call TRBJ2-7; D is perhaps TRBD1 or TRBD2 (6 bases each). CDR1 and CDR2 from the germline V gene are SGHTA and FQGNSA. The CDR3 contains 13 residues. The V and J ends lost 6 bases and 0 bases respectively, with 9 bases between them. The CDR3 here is CASRGGTSYEQYF. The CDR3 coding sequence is TGTGCCAGCAGAGGGGGGACCTCCTACGAGCAGTACTTC.

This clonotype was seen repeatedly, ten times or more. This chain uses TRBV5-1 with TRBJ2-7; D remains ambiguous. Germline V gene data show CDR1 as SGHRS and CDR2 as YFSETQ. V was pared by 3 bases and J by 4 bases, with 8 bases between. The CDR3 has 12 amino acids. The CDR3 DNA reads TGCGCCAGCAGCTCGGGTAAATACGAGCAGTACTTC. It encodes CASSSGKYEQYF.

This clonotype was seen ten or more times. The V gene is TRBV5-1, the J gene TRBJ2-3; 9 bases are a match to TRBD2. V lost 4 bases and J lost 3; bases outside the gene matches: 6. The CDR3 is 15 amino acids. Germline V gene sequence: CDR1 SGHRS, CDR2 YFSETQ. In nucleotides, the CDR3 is TGCGCCAGCAGCCCCTTAGCGGGGGAAACAGATACGCAGTATTTT. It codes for CASSPLAGETDTQYF.

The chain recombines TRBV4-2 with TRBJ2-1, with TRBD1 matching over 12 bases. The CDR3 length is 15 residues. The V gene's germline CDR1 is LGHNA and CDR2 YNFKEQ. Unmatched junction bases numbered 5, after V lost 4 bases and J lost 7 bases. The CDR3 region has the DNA TGTGCCAGCAGCCGAGCGGGACAGGGGGCGAATGAGCAGTTCTTC. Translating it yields CASSRAGQGANEQFF.

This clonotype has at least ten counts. The CDR3 sequence is CASSLSGGEDTQYF. The CDR3 DNA is TGTGCCAGCAGCCTAAGCGGGGGAGAAGATACGCAGTATTTT. The V call is TRBV12-3 or TRBV12-4, the J call TRBJ2-3; 8 nucleotides agree with TRBD2. Losses at the gene ends were 6 bases for V and 5 bases for J; bases not matched to a gene: 7. The CDR3 totals 14 residues.

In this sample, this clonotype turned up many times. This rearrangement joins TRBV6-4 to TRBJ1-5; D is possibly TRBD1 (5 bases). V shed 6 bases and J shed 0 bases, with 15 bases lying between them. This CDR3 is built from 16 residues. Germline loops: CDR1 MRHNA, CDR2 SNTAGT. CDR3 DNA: TGTGCCAGCAGGGCCCGGGACGCCTATAGCAATCAGCCCCAGCATTTT. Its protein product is CASRARDAYSNQPQHF.

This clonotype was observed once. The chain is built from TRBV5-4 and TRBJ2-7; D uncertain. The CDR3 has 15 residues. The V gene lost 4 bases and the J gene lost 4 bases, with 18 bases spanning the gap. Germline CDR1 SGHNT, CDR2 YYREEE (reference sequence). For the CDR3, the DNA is TGTGCCAGCAGCCTCTCGACGGGCGCGTTGTACGAGCAGTACTTC. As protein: CASSLSTGALYEQYF.